This TCR beta chain was retrieved from a study of shared clonotypes between healthy human individuals. Positive CCR7 selection of CD45RO-negative cells yielded the naive CD8 cells, and terminally differentiated effector memory CD45RA+ cells were excluded. Donation came from healthy HIV-negative adults that had no recent acute infections or vaccinations. All of the donors resided in Nashville, Tennessee, and each was a Caucasian adult. This clone has a single count. Its specificity is unknown. The identical CDR3 is also encoded by other nucleotide sequences in the sample. The data were produced by immunoSEQ multiplex PCR, yet TCRdb's version contains in-frame clones alone and is incomplete. The sample holds around 2,100,000 clones, about 95% seen once. Study outcomes and limitations: The small donor group covered limited genetic and exposure diversity. Large sequencing depth failed to make sorted-subset sequencing complete, rarefaction showed.

From germline, CDR1 is MNHEY and CDR2 SVGAGI. The CDR3 is made up of 15 amino acids. J gave up 2 bases and V 2 bases, and 5 bases lay outside the gene matches. The clonotype comes from a man aged 18 to 35 in good health. The sequenced material came from naive CD8+ T cells sorted from blood. This chain links TRBV6-5 with TRBJ2-7; TRBD1 matches 8 bases. This chain's CDR3 is CASSYGQGAAYEQYF. The CDR3 bases are TGTGCCAGCAGTTACGGTCAGGGGGCCGCCTACGAGCAGTACTTC.